One and the same sample provided the 8 T cell receptor beta chains below, sequenced in a study of blood T cell repertoires in COVID-19. Generated by immunoSEQ multiplex PCR, the TCRdb table keeps only in-frame clones and is missing some. The table shows 40,000 to 55,000 clones, with around nine tenths occurring only once. The sample taken for sequencing was peripheral blood. The receptor source for this set is a human donor in a cohort sampled during active COVID-19.

The genes are TRBV7-5 and TRBJ1-1. TRBV7-5 is listed as a pseudogene. The CDR3 covers 19 residues. CDR3 DNA sequence: TGTGTCAGAAGCTTAGCGAGGTTCGGGGAGGCCCGCCTATACACTGAAGCTTTCTTT. Protein product: CVRSLARFGEARLYTEAFF.

CDR3 amino acids: CASRDPGAYEQYF. The CDR3 coding sequence is TGTGCCAGTAGGGACCCAGGGGCCTACGAGCAGTACTTC. The chain is built from TRBV19 and TRBJ2-7; D is perhaps TRBD1 (6 bases). This CDR3 region has 13 residues. Between the trimmed V and J ends, which lost 6 bases and 2 bases, there was a span of 11 bases. Per the germline V gene, CDR1 is LNHDA and CDR2 is SQIVND (reference sequence).

This rearrangement joins TRBV24-1 to TRBJ2-2; TRBD1 agrees at 12 bases. The junction had 13 bases not matched to a gene; V was cut back by 5 bases and J by 7 bases. CDR1 is KGHDR and CDR2 is SFDVKD in the germline V gene. This CDR3 is built from 18 residues. The CDR3 DNA sequence: TGTGCCACCAGTGGGCCTCCGGGACAGGGGGCGGTAATCGGGGAGCTGTTTTTT. It translates to CATSGPPGQGAVIGELFF.

This clone has just one count. J is TRBJ1-5 and V is TRBV4-1, with a weak D call TRBD1 (5 bases). Germline V gene lookup returns CDR1 MGHRA and CDR2 YSYEKL. This CDR3 region has 14 residues. V was shortened by 1 base and J by 7 bases, with 11 bases between the two germline ends. CDR3 DNA: TGCGCCAGCAGCCAAGGGCAGGGTAGGCAGCCCCAGCATTTT. Amino acid sequence: CASSQGQGRQPQHF.

The gene calls are TRBV5-1 and TRBJ2-5; 8 positions agree with TRBD2. The CDR3 length is 14 residues. With 4 bases clipped from V and 2 bases from J, the junction kept 4 bases outside the gene matches. From germline, CDR1 is SGHRS and CDR2 YFSETQ. CDR3 loop: CASSPGTSQETQYF. For the CDR3, the DNA is TGCGCCAGCAGCCCAGGGACTAGTCAAGAGACCCAGTACTTC.

The chain couples TRBV29-1 to TRBJ1-2; no clear D. The V end was cut by 3 bases, the J end by 4 bases, with 3 bases between. Per the germline V gene, CDR1 is SQVTM and CDR2 is ANQGSEA. The CDR3 runs 10 residues. CDR3 DNA sequence: TGCAGCGTTGACAGCTATGGCTACACCTTC. Its translation: CSVDSYGYTF.

The chain carries TRBV3-1 (or the pseudogene TRBV3-2) and TRBJ1-5; a possible D gene is TRBD1 (6 bases). The CDR3 length is 16 residues. Germline V gene lookup returns CDR1 LGHDT and CDR2 YNNKEL (reference sequence). V lost 5 bases to trimming and J lost 9 bases, with 23 bases between them. The CDR3 is CASSTRDRWAKWPQHF. CDR3 nucleotides: TGTGCCAGCAGCACCCGCGACAGGTGGGCAAAGTGGCCCCAGCATTTT.

This sequence joins TRBV16 and TRBJ1-5, with 8 bases matching TRBD1. Germline assignment: CDR1 KGHSY and CDR2 FQNENV. Trimming at V came to 2 bases and at J to 4 bases, leaving 4 bases not matched to a gene. The CDR3 extends over 15 amino acids. The CDR3 loop reads CASSQQGAGNQPQHF. In DNA, the CDR3 is TGTGCCAGCAGCCAACAGGGGGCCGGGAATCAGCCCCAGCATTTT.